What follows are 30 T cell receptor beta chains derived from one specimen sequenced in a study of cytomegalovirus exposure and HLA in healthy donors. PCR used 60 Vbeta primers and 13 Jbeta primers. Sequencing was performed with immunoSEQ multiplex PCR; in TCRdb, only in-frame clones are kept and a portion is missing. The table includes about 190,000 clones, approximately 80% detected once. Sequenced: PBMCs. The receptors come from a woman aged 40 to 49 in good health and CMV-seronegative.

The chain uses TRBV6-5 and TRBJ1-1; D not resolved. The CDR3 is 16 amino acids. The V and J ends lost 0 bases and 6 bases respectively, with 17 bases between them. Germline V lookup: CDR1 MNHEY, CDR2 SVGAGI. The CDR3 reads CASSYSGLTEDPEAFF. The CDR3 coding sequence is TGTGCCAGCAGTTACTCAGGGCTTACGGAGGACCCTGAAGCTTTCTTT.

This chain joins TRBV14 and TRBJ2-2, with 11 bases aligning to TRBD1. Germline values: CDR1 SGHDN, CDR2 FVKESK. V shed 8 bases and J 5 bases; nucleotides not matched to a gene: 13. The CDR3 is 17 residues long. The CDR3 loop reads CASARRTGGYDTGELFF. In DNA form, the CDR3 reads TGTGCCAGCGCACGAAGGACAGGGGGCTACGATACCGGGGAGCTGTTTTTT.

This clone was seen once. The chain uses TRBV7-2 and TRBJ2-1, with a possible D match to TRBD2 (6 bases). The germline V gene encodes CDR1 SGHTA and CDR2 FQGNSA. This CDR3 has 15 amino acids. V shed 1 base and J shed 6 bases, with 13 bases lying between them. The DNA of the CDR3 is TGTGCCAGCAGCTTAGTAGCGGCAGATGGCAATGAGCAGTTCTTC. This encodes CASSLVAADGNEQFF.

The CDR3 sequence is CASSQERVRAPRDTQYF. CDR3 sequence (DNA): TGCGCCAGCAGCCAAGAAAGGGTCAGGGCGCCAAGAGATACGCAGTATTTT. The chain is built from TRBV4-1 and TRBJ2-3, with D possibly matching TRBD1 (5 bases). V shed 0 bases and J shed 5 bases, with 18 bases lying between them. The CDR3 covers 17 residues. Germline V gene lookup returns CDR1 MGHRA and CDR2 YSYEKL.

This clone was detected once. The chain combines TRBV2 with TRBJ2-1, with 10 positions matching TRBD1. Germline CDR1 and CDR2: SNHLY and FYNNEI. This CDR3 is 15 amino acids long. V lost 5 bases and J lost 9; bases outside the gene matches: 10. The CDR3 nucleotides read TGTGCCAGCAGTCCGGGACAGGGGTCGGCGGTTGAGCAGTTCTTC. It specifies CASSPGQGSAVEQFF.

This clone turned up a few times. This chain connects TRBV12-5 to TRBJ2-1; 10 bases fit TRBD1. With 7 bases clipped from V and 6 bases from J, the junction kept 9 bases outside the gene matches. The CDR3 has 15 residues. The germline V gene encodes CDR1 LGHNT and CDR2 FRNRAP. The CDR3 nucleotides are TGTGCTAGTGCACTGACAGGGGGCGTTTCCAATGAGCAGTTCTTC. Translating it yields CASALTGGVSNEQFF. Looking up the rest from reference TRBV12-5 and TRBJ2-1 gives the full variable domain: DARVTQTPRHKVTEMGQEVTMRCQPILGHNTVFWYRQTMMQGLELLAYFRNRAPLDDSGMPKDRFSAEMPDATLATLKIQPSEPRDSAVYFCASALTGGVSNEQFFGPGTRLTVL.

The table lists this clone with a few counts. The chain joins TRBV6-1 to TRBJ2-1, with D maybe TRBD2 (5 bases). This CDR3 contains 16 residues. V was shortened by 3 bases and J by 0 bases, with 12 bases between the two germline ends. CDR1 and CDR2 (germline): MNHNS, SASEGT. The CDR3 bases are TGTGCCAGCAGTGAGTCCCTAACTAGCTCCTACAATGAGCAGTTCTTC. Translating it yields CASSESLTSSYNEQFF.

V usage is TRBV5-1 and J usage is TRBJ2-3; 11 bases agree with TRBD1. Germline lookup yields CDR1 SGHRS and CDR2 YFSETQ. The ends lost 3 bases at V and 3 bases at J; junction bases unmatched: 3. The CDR3 length is 15 residues. CDR3 nucleotides: TGCGCCAGCAGCTCCGGGACAGGGGGAACAGATACGCAGTATTTT. Amino acids: CASSSGTGGTDTQYF.

The table lists this clone with a few counts. The V gene is TRBV5-4, the J gene TRBJ2-3; 11 bases align to TRBD2. V shed 0 bases and J 4 bases; nucleotides not matched to a gene: 10. CDR3 size: 18 residues. Germline V gives CDR1 SGHNT, CDR2 YYREEE (reference sequence). Here the CDR3 reads CASSLARFGLAGPDTQYF. In nucleotides, the CDR3 is TGTGCCAGCAGCTTGGCTCGTTTTGGACTAGCGGGCCCAGATACGCAGTATTTT.

This chain joins TRBV4-1 and TRBJ1-1; D unclear. This CDR3 contains 14 residues. V was pared by 3 bases and J by 1 base, with 9 bases between. Per the germline V gene, CDR1 is MGHRA and CDR2 is YSYEKL. The DNA of the CDR3 is TGCGCCAGCAGCCAGGATACGGGGAACACTGAAGCTTTCTTT. Protein product: CASSQDTGNTEAFF.

The chain couples TRBV6-1 to TRBJ1-1; tentative D call: TRBD1 (6 bases). Germline CDR1 MNHNS, CDR2 SASEGT. Trimming removed 2 bases from V and 5 bases from J, with 9 bases in between. The CDR3 has 13 residues. CDR3 protein: CASSESGVTEAFF. In DNA form, the CDR3 reads TGTGCCAGCAGTGAATCAGGGGTAACTGAAGCTTTCTTT.

This sequence joins TRBV4-3 and TRBJ2-5; TRBD1 agrees at 8 bases. Germline values: CDR1 LGHNA, CDR2 YSLEER. Trimming removed 1 base from V and 5 bases from J; junction bases left unmatched: 9. There are 16 residues in the CDR3. CDR3 nucleotide sequence: TGCGCCAGCAGCCAAGGGAACAGGGGGATGGGGGAGACCCAGTACTTC. Protein: CASSQGNRGMGETQYF.

The chain employs TRBV28 and TRBJ2-7; the D gene could be TRBD1 or TRBD2 (5 bases each). Germline assignment: CDR1 MDHEN and CDR2 SYDVKM. Trimming pared 4 bases from V and 12 bases from J, leaving 13 bases between. The CDR3 runs 11 residues. The CDR3 loop is CASSSAAGRYV. The CDR3 nucleotides read TGTGCCAGCAGTTCCGCGGCAGGGAGGTACGTC.

The chain carries TRBV7-2 and TRBJ1-5, with D maybe TRBD1 (6 bases). V lost 2 bases and J 0 bases, leaving 20 bases between the germline ends. Germline-derived CDR1 and CDR2 are SGHTA and FQGNSA. The CDR3 has 19 residues. CDR3 nucleotides: TGTGCCAGCAGCTTATTGGGGGGCGGGGGCCCCCTTAGCAATCAGCCCCAGCATTTT. Protein product: CASSLLGGGGPLSNQPQHF.

This clone has a handful of counts. This specimen includes other DNA sequences encoding the same CDR3. The chain links TRBV7-2 to TRBJ2-4, with D possibly being TRBD1 (6 bases). The CDR3 extends over 15 amino acids. CDR1 and CDR2 from the germline V gene are SGHTA and FQGNSA. V was shortened by 4 bases and J by 0 bases, with 10 bases between the two germline ends. CDR3 sequence: CASSSTGVAKNIQYF. The CDR3 DNA reads TGTGCCAGCAGCTCGACAGGAGTAGCCAAAAACATTCAGTACTTC.

The genes are TRBV2 and TRBJ2-2; 8 bases are a match to TRBD1. In germline, CDR1 is SNHLY, CDR2 FYNNEI. The trim removed 6 bases at V and 4 bases at J, leaving 7 bases unmatched. The CDR3 contains 15 residues. The CDR3 nucleotides are TGTGCCAGCAGGCCTCAGGGGGCGGGCACCGGGGAGCTGTTTTTT. It encodes CASRPQGAGTGELFF. Combining the CDR3 with reference TRBV2 and TRBJ2-2 gives the whole variable domain EPEVTQTPSHQVTQMGQEVILRCVPISNHLYFYWYRQILGQKVEFLVSFYNNEISEKSEIFDDQFSVERPDGSNFTLKIRSTKLEDSAMYFCASRPQGAGTGELFFGEGSRLTVL.

The chain is built from TRBV2 and TRBJ2-7; 8 positions match TRBD1. V gave up 1 base and J gave up 3 bases; unmatched junction bases: 8. There are 16 residues in the CDR3. The V gene's germline CDR1 is SNHLY and CDR2 FYNNEI. CDR3 protein: CASSEEVGTGFYEQYF. CDR3 nucleotides: TGTGCCAGCAGTGAAGAGGTTGGGACAGGATTCTACGAGCAGTACTTC.

The rearrangement joins TRBV4-1 to TRBJ2-1; 7 bases are shared with TRBD2. Germline V gives CDR1 MGHRA, CDR2 YSYEKL. This CDR3 region has 16 residues. Trimming took 1 base from V and 5 from J; bases not matched to a gene: 8. In nucleotides, the CDR3 is TGCGCCAGCAGCCAAGGCGCAGCGGGGCCACACAATGAGCAGTTCTTC. This sequence encodes CASSQGAAGPHNEQFF.

The chain joins TRBV9 to TRBJ2-1; tentative D call: TRBD2 (6 bases). The V end was cut by 3 bases, the J end by 0 bases, with 16 bases between. The germline gives CDR1 SGDLS, CDR2 YYNGEE. This CDR3 comprises 17 residues. CDR3 sequence reads: CASSGPGGGGSYNEQFF. Here the CDR3 DNA reads TGTGCCAGCAGCGGGCCCGGGGGTGGGGGCTCCTACAATGAGCAGTTCTTC.

The chain couples TRBV18 to TRBJ2-3; D not certain. Trimming shortened V by 3 bases and J by 0 bases, and 10 bases separated the two germline ends. The CDR3 spans 15 residues. The germline V gene encodes CDR1 KGHSH and CDR2 LQKENI. CDR3 region: CASSPPALSTDTQYF. The CDR3 bases are TGTGCCAGCTCACCCCCAGCGCTTAGCACAGATACGCAGTATTTT.

In this sample, this clone turned up a few times. The V gene is TRBV19, the J gene TRBJ1-2; the D gene is possibly TRBD1 (6 bases). The V gene's germline CDR1 is LNHDA and CDR2 SQIVND (reference sequence). The germline V and J ends were trimmed by 4 bases and 7 bases, with 16 bases remaining between them. CDR3 length: 14 residues. This CDR3 is CASSTGRDIGGYTF. The CDR3 DNA sequence: TGTGCCAGTAGTACCGGCCGGGACATTGGTGGCTACACCTTC.

As concerns this clone: At one of its ends the junction is not consistent with the germline gene, which may arise from a read error. The chain couples TRBV7-9 to TRBJ2-5; D is unclear. Germline assignment: CDR1 SEHNR and CDR2 FQNEAQ (reference sequence). The CDR3 totals 12 residues. DNA of the CDR3: TGTTCCAGCAGCGACTACCAAGAGACCCAGTACTTC. It yields the protein CSSSDYQETQYF.

J is TRBJ2-2 and V is TRBV11-1; D is perhaps TRBD1 (6 bases). Per germline, CDR1 SGHAT and CDR2 FQDESV (reference sequence). V was pared by 6 bases and J by 0 bases, with 14 bases between. The CDR3 is made up of 16 amino acids. CDR3 sequence reads: CASRVRGQPNTGELFF. CDR3 nucleotides: TGTGCCAGCAGGGTAAGGGGACAACCGAACACCGGGGAGCTGTTTTTT. The whole variable domain, filled in from reference TRBV11-1 and TRBJ2-2, reads EAEVAQSPRYKITEKSQAVAFWCDPISGHATLYWYRQILGQGPELLVQFQDESVVDDSQLPKDRFSAERLKGVDSTLKIQPAELGDSAMYLCASRVRGQPNTGELFFGEGSRLTVL.

The rearrangement uses TRBV5-4 and TRBJ2-5; 8 bases map to TRBD1. The CDR3 contains 13 residues. Per the germline V gene, CDR1 is SGHNT and CDR2 is YYREEE (reference sequence). Unmatched junction bases numbered 3, after V lost 4 bases and J lost 4 bases. CDR3 coding DNA: TGTGCCAGCAGCATTACAGGGGGAGAGACCCAGTACTTC. Translated, it gives CASSITGGETQYF.

This chain links TRBV29-1 with TRBJ2-5; perhaps TRBD2 as D (6 bases). The CDR3 is 12 amino acids. V dropped 3 bases and J dropped 4 bases, with 9 bases sitting between them. CDR1 is SQVTM and CDR2 is ANQGSEA in the germline V gene. The CDR3 sequence is CSVEVGGETQYF. DNA for the CDR3: TGCAGCGTTGAGGTGGGGGGAGAGACCCAGTACTTC.

The chain couples TRBV11-2 to TRBJ2-1; 7 nucleotides align to TRBD2. J was trimmed by 7 bases and V by 6 bases; bases with no gene match: 15. CDR1 SGHAT and CDR2 FQNNGV come from the germline V gene. The CDR3 contains 16 residues. CDR3 in DNA: TGTGCCAGCAGTGTTGTCAGGGCGGGAGTTAGGAATGAGCAGTTCTTC. Translating gives CASSVVRAGVRNEQFF.

There are a few counts of this clone. The chain employs TRBV11-3 and TRBJ2-3; 12 bases line up with TRBD1. The CDR3 has 17 amino acids. V trimming: 4 bases; J trimming: 3 bases; junction bases outside the gene matches: 8. Germline assignment: CDR1 SGHNT and CDR2 YENEEA. The CDR3 sequence: CASSSLGTGGVTDTQYF. The CDR3 DNA follows: TGTGCCAGCAGCTCCCTTGGGACAGGGGGCGTTACAGATACGCAGTATTTT.

The J gene is TRBJ1-1, the V gene TRBV7-6; 7 bases map to TRBD1. J gave up 0 bases and V 5 bases, and 9 bases lay outside the gene matches. CDR3 length equals 16 residues. Per the germline V gene, CDR1 is SGHVS and CDR2 is FNYEAQ. The CDR3: CASSPGTVSMNTEAFF. Here the CDR3 DNA reads TGTGCCAGCAGCCCAGGGACAGTGAGTATGAACACTGAAGCTTTCTTT.

The V and J genes are TRBV6-1 and TRBJ1-1; D is uncertain. CDR3 length equals 13 residues. Germline V gives CDR1 MNHNS, CDR2 SASEGT. V lost 8 bases, J lost 0 bases, and 10 bases lay in between. DNA for the CDR3: TGTGCCAGCCACTATTATGTGAACACTGAAGCTTTCTTT. This codes for CASHYYVNTEAFF.

This chain joins TRBV11-3 and TRBJ1-6, with 9 bases aligning to TRBD1. J gave up 7 bases and V 3 bases, and 4 bases lay outside the gene matches. Germline V gene sequence: CDR1 SGHNT, CDR2 YENEEA. The CDR3 covers 15 residues. CDR3 DNA: TGTGCCAGCAGCTTCCCGACAGGGGGAAATTCACCCCTCCACTTT. This codes for CASSFPTGGNSPLHF.